The rows below give T cell receptor beta chains drawn from one sample of a study of shared clonotypes between healthy human individuals. The table came from immunoSEQ multiplex PCR; TCRdb's copy has only in-frame clones and leaves some out. The table has some 680,000 clones, roughly 73% seen once. Sequenced material: memory CD4+ T cells sorted from blood. These receptors all come from a woman aged 25 to 39 in good health. Each CDR3 is given with its conserved first and last residue. The order of the fields is clone size, J gene, D gene, V gene, CDR3 DNA, CDR3 protein. D genes are given only for firm matches. For some rows the clone size is stated as once, few or many, or as a class when expanded; others skip it.

size: .
J: TRBJ1-5
D: .
V: TRBV27
DNA: TGTGCCAGCAGTTTAGGATCGGCTAGCAATCAGCCCCAGCATTTT
CDR3: CASSLGSASNQPQHF

size: .
J: TRBJ2-1
D: .
V: TRBV2
DNA: TGTGCCAGCAGACGAGGGGAGAATGAGCAGTTCTTC
CDR3: CASRRGENEQFF

size: .
J: TRBJ2-5
D: .
V: TRBV5-1
DNA: TGCGCCAGCAGCTATCTCCAAGAGACCCAGTACTTC
CDR3: CASSYLQETQYF

size: few
J: TRBJ2-3
D: .
V: TRBV9
DNA: TGTGCCAGCAGCGTGGGGCCTTCTAGCACAGATACGCAGTATTTT
CDR3: CASSVGPSSTDTQYF

size: few
J: TRBJ2-5
D: .
V: TRBV10-3
DNA: TGTGCCATCAGTGACATCACGAAGACCCAGTACTTC
CDR3: CAISDITKTQYF

size: .
J: TRBJ2-1
D: .
V: TRBV5-1
DNA: TGCGCCAGCAGCCCGGGGGACAGAGACTACAATGAGCAGTTCTTC
CDR3: CASSPGDRDYNEQFF

size: .
J: TRBJ2-7
D: .
V: TRBV4-1
DNA: TGCGCCAGCAGCCAAGATCAAGGGGGTCAGGGGATCGAGCAGTACTTC
CDR3: CASSQDQGGQGIEQYF

size: few
J: TRBJ2-1
D: TRBD1
V: TRBV14
DNA: TGTGCCAGCAGCCAAGATTGGGGGACAGGCGGCTACAATGAGCAGTTCTTC
CDR3: CASSQDWGTGGYNEQFF

size: .
J: TRBJ1-2
D: TRBD1
V: TRBV30
DNA: TGTGCCTGGAGTCTCCGGGACAGGCGAGCTAACTATGGCTACACCTTC
CDR3: CAWSLRDRRANYGYTF

size: .
J: TRBJ2-7
D: TRBD1
V: TRBV30
DNA: TGTGCCTGGACCCCCAGGGGGCTAAGCTACGAGCAGTACTTC
CDR3: CAWTPRGLSYEQYF

size: .
J: TRBJ2-1
D: TRBD1
V: TRBV2
DNA: TGTGCCAGCAGTCGGACAGGGGGCTCCTACAATGAGCAGTTCTTC
CDR3: CASSRTGGSYNEQFF

size: .
J: TRBJ1-1
D: .
V: TRBV6-5
DNA: TGTGCCAGCCTCCGGGACACTGAAGCTTTCTTT
CDR3: CASLRDTEAFF

size: once
J: TRBJ2-3
D: TRBD2
V: TRBV7-2
DNA: TGTGCCAGCAGCTTAAAATCGGGACTAGAAAGAGATACGCAGTATTTT
CDR3: CASSLKSGLERDTQYF

size: .
J: TRBJ1-1
D: TRBD1
V: TRBV5-1
DNA: TGCGCCAGCAGCCCCGGGACAGCCGGACTGACTCAACTACCCTTCTTT
CDR3: CASSPGTAGLTQLPFF

size: .
J: TRBJ2-7
D: TRBD1
V: TRBV18
DNA: TGTGCCAGCTCACCACTACAGGGGCGAACCTACGAGCAGTACTTC
CDR3: CASSPLQGRTYEQYF

size: once
J: TRBJ1-4
D: TRBD1
V: TRBV10-1
DNA: TGCGCCAGCAGTGATCCCGGGACAGGGGAAGAAAAACTGTTTTTT
CDR3: CASSDPGTGEEKLFF

size: many
J: TRBJ2-2
D: .
V: TRBV6-4
DNA: TGTGCCAGCAAGAGGACGGTGAACACCGGGGAGCTGTTTTTT
CDR3: CASKRTVNTGELFF

size: .
J: TRBJ1-1
D: .
V: TRBV6-5
DNA: TGTGCCAGCAGTTACGGGGGGAGAAGGGCTGAAGCTTTCTTT
CDR3: CASSYGGRRAEAFF

size: .
J: TRBJ2-5
D: TRBD1
V: TRBV5-8
DNA: TGTGCCAGCAGCACCGGGACAGACCTTCAAGAGACCCAGTACTTC
CDR3: CASSTGTDLQETQYF

size: .
J: TRBJ1-1
D: TRBD1
V: TRBV11-3
DNA: TGTGCCAGCAGCGGACGACAGGGCGAAGCTTTCTTT
CDR3: CASSGRQGEAFF

size: few
J: TRBJ2-7
D: TRBD2
V: TRBV18
DNA: TGTGCCAGCTCACCAATAAATACGGGAGGGGTCGGATCCTACGAGCAGTACTTC
CDR3: CASSPINTGGVGSYEQYF

size: .
J: TRBJ2-5
D: TRBD2
V: TRBV2
DNA: TGTGCCAGCAGTGATTGGAGCTCCGGGAGGGCCGGGGAGACCCAGTACTTC
CDR3: CASSDWSSGRAGETQYF

size: .
J: TRBJ1-1
D: .
V: TRBV7-2
DNA: TGTGCCAGCAGCCTACAAAGGGATACTGAAGCTTTCTTT
CDR3: CASSLQRDTEAFF

size: .
J: TRBJ2-4
D: TRBD2
V: TRBV4-2
DNA: TGTGCCAGCAGCCAAGGTTTACTTCTAGCGGGGAGAAACATTCAGTACTTC
CDR3: CASSQGLLLAGRNIQYF

size: once
J: TRBJ2-4
D: .
V: TRBV5-1
DNA: TGCGCCAGCAGCTTGGGAATAGAGGCCAAAAACATTCAGTACTTC
CDR3: CASSLGIEAKNIQYF

size: .
J: TRBJ1-2
D: .
V: TRBV18
DNA: TGTGCCAGCTCACTAAGTAGGGAGGGTAATGGCTACACCTTC
CDR3: CASSLSREGNGYTF

size: .
J: TRBJ2-7
D: TRBD2
V: TRBV25-1
DNA: TGTGCCAGCAGCGGGACTAGCGGTAACGAGCAGTACTTC
CDR3: CASSGTSGNEQYF

size: few
J: TRBJ1-1
D: .
V: TRBV6-5
DNA: TGTGCCAGCAAAGGCCGCTTCACTGAAGCTTTCTTT
CDR3: CASKGRFTEAFF

size: .
J: TRBJ2-1
D: TRBD2
V: TRBV6-1
DNA: TGTGCCAGCAGTGAACTAGCGGGAGTAGGCAATGAGCAGTTCTTC
CDR3: CASSELAGVGNEQFF

size: .
J: TRBJ2-3
D: .
V: TRBV7-3
DNA: TGTGCCAGCAGTCTAATGTCCGATACGCAGTATTTT
CDR3: CASSLMSDTQYF